Below are 29 T cell receptor beta chains sequenced from a single sample in a study of HIV-infected patients and healthy controls. No cell fractionation was done, so the repertoire covers all unsorted peripheral blood T cells. Alpha and beta constant-region primers primed reverse transcription of around 550 ng RNA. Each of the alpha and beta chains got its own library through chain-specific third strand synthesis with indices. MiXCR was run by TCRdb on the 5' RACE reads, yielding one entry per CDR3 protein. Of more than 10,000 distinct CDR3 sequences listed, approximately 10% are singletons. The specimen was blood. The receptors originated from an adult in good health.

This clonotype is medium-sized (0.01 to 0.1%) by share. The chain recombines TRBV2 with TRBJ2-1, with 7 positions matching TRBD2. Germline-derived CDR1 and CDR2 are SNHLY and FYNNEI. The CDR3 covers 14 residues. Trimming cost V 6 bases and J 3 bases; bases outside gene matches: 5. CDR3 protein: CASRLGLSYNEQFF. The DNA for the CDR3 is TGTGCCAGCAGGCTGGGACTAAGCTACAATGAGCAGTTCTTC.

This clonotype is termed medium-sized (0.01 to 0.1%). The CDR3 DNA follows: TGTGCCTGGAGAGGGGGTATGAGTACAGATACGCAGTATTTT. It specifies CAWRGGMSTDTQYF. The chain is built from TRBV30 and TRBJ2-3; D perhaps matches TRBD1 (6 bases). The V end lost 3 bases, the J end lost 3 bases, and 13 bases lay between the germline ends. This CDR3 is built from 14 residues. CDR1 and CDR2 (germline): GTSNPN, SVGIG (reference sequence).

V is TRBV12-3 or TRBV12-4 and J is TRBJ1-5, with a tentative D call TRBD1 (5 bases). Trimming removed 1 base from V and 9 bases from J, with 19 bases in between. The CDR3 is 16 amino acids. CDR3: CASSLGQRKRVRPQHF. Here the CDR3 DNA reads TGTGCCAGCAGTTTAGGACAGAGAAAGAGGGTACGGCCCCAGCATTTT.

In this sample, this clonotype is medium-sized (0.01 to 0.1%). This rearrangement joins TRBV28 to TRBJ2-1; 7 bases map to TRBD2. The CDR3 has 14 residues. Losses at the gene ends were 8 bases for V and 6 bases for J; bases not matched to a gene: 10. Germline lookup yields CDR1 MDHEN and CDR2 SYDVKM. In DNA form, the CDR3 reads TGTGCCAGCCTCGTCGGGGGGAGTGGCAATGAGCAGTTCTTC. Encoded protein: CASLVGGSGNEQFF.

There are many counts of this clonotype. This rearrangement joins TRBV10-3 to TRBJ2-1; 14 bases map to TRBD2. Per germline, CDR1 ENHRY and CDR2 SYGVKD. CDR3 length equals 16 residues. Trimming removed 2 bases from V and 6 bases from J; junction bases left unmatched: 3. CDR3 sequence reads: CAISEIGTSGSNEQFF. In DNA, the CDR3 is TGTGCCATCAGTGAGATTGGGACTAGCGGGAGCAATGAGCAGTTCTTC.

The chain is built from TRBV27 and TRBJ2-3, with 10 bases matching TRBD1. CDR3 length: 17 residues. V lost 1 base and J lost 0; bases outside the gene matches: 4. The germline CDR1 and CDR2 sequences are MNHEY and SMNVEV (reference sequence). The CDR3 bases are TGTGCCAGCAGTTTATACGGGACAGGGGTTAGCACAGATACGCAGTATTTT. This codes for CASSLYGTGVSTDTQYF.

The chain recombines TRBV7-9 with TRBJ1-1, with a weak D call TRBD1 (5 bases). Germline loops: CDR1 SEHNR, CDR2 FQNEAQ (reference sequence). V was shortened by 5 bases and J by 7 bases, with 17 bases between the two germline ends. The CDR3 consists of 14 residues. The CDR3 DNA is TGTGCCAGCAGCAAAACCGGTCGACAGTTTGAAGCTTTCTTT. This sequence encodes CASSKTGRQFEAFF.

This chain joins TRBV24-1 and TRBJ1-2; D not certain. Germline-derived CDR1 and CDR2 are KGHDR and SFDVKD. Trimming left V 7 bases short and J 1 base short, with 9 bases between. The CDR3 is 13 residues long. The CDR3 loop is CATRDGDNYGYTF. In nucleotides, the CDR3 is TGTGCCACCAGGGACGGTGATAACTATGGCTACACCTTC.

This clonotype was seen many times. The chain combines TRBV28 with TRBJ1-1; D is perhaps TRBD1 (5 bases). Germline-derived CDR1 and CDR2 are MDHEN and SYDVKM. This CDR3 has 15 amino acids. Trimming cost V 7 bases and J 1 base, with 16 bases left between them. The CDR3, as DNA: TGTGCCAGCATATCGGTTGGGGCGCAGAACACTGAAGCTTTCTTT. Translation: CASISVGAQNTEAFF.

In this sample, this clonotype is medium-sized (0.01 to 0.1%). The chain uses TRBV29-1 and TRBJ2-5; TRBD1 agrees at 9 bases. Germline V gene sequence: CDR1 SQVTM, CDR2 ANQGSEA. V lost 2 bases and J lost 4; bases outside the gene matches: 8. The CDR3 runs to 15 residues. CDR3: CSVERDRVARETQYF. In nucleotides, the CDR3 is TGCAGCGTTGAAAGGGACAGGGTTGCAAGAGAGACCCAGTACTTC.

This clonotype showed up many times. V and J are TRBV7-9 and TRBJ2-3; D is perhaps TRBD2 (5 bases). Per the germline V gene, CDR1 is SEHNR and CDR2 is FQNEAQ (reference sequence). V dropped 8 bases and J dropped 0 bases, with 12 bases sitting between them. CDR3 length: 14 amino acids. The CDR3 spells CASGLGTSTDTQYF. CDR3 DNA sequence: TGTGCCAGCGGACTTGGAACTAGCACAGATACGCAGTATTTT.

The rearrangement uses TRBV20-1 and TRBJ2-1; no clear D gene. CDR1 DFQATT and CDR2 SNEGSKA come from the germline V gene (reference sequence). This CDR3 is 15 amino acids long. Between the trimmed V and J ends, which lost 3 bases and 2 bases, there was a span of 14 bases. CDR3 sequence (DNA): TGCAGTGCTAGGCGCCCGGGCCCCGCCTACAATGAGCAGTTCTTC. This gives the protein CSARRPGPAYNEQFF.

The table lists this clonotype with many counts. In DNA, the CDR3 is TGCGCCAGCAGCCAAGGACTAGCGGGGCGGAATGAGCAGTTCTTC. As protein: CASSQGLAGRNEQFF. V and J are TRBV4-1 and TRBJ2-1; 11 bases fit TRBD2. Germline CDR1 reads MGHRA; CDR2 reads YSYEKL. The CDR3 covers 15 residues. After removal of 1 base from V and 7 bases from J, the junction contained 3 bases not matched to a gene.

This clonotype was seen many times. The chain uses TRBV4-2 and TRBJ1-4; 8 bases align to TRBD1. The CDR3 has 16 amino acids. The V gene end was trimmed by 0 bases and the J gene end by 5 bases; junction bases not matched to a gene: 5. Germline V gene lookup returns CDR1 LGHNA and CDR2 YNFKEQ. The CDR3 DNA follows: TGTGCCAGCAGCCAAGAGCCCCCAGGGGGCAATGAAAAACTGTTTTTT. Protein sequence: CASSQEPPGGNEKLFF.

This clonotype was seen more than once but under ten times. The chain couples TRBV2 to TRBJ2-5; D gene ambiguous. V dropped 7 bases and J dropped 6 bases, with 9 bases sitting between them. In germline, CDR1 is SNHLY, CDR2 FYNNEI. This CDR3 has 11 amino acids. The CDR3 DNA reads TGTGCCAGCATCAATAGGAAGACCCAGTACTTC. Translation: CASINRKTQYF.

This clonotype was picked up a small number of times. The rearrangement uses TRBV28 and TRBJ2-7; D is ambiguous. This CDR3 contains 11 residues. Trimming cost V 7 bases and J 3 bases, with 7 bases left between them. Germline lookup yields CDR1 MDHEN and CDR2 SYDVKM. This CDR3 reads CASNTGYEQYF. The CDR3 DNA sequence: TGTGCCAGCAACACCGGCTACGAGCAGTACTTC.

The table lists this clonotype with many counts. This chain joins TRBV28 and TRBJ1-5; TRBD1 matches at 8 bases. J gave up 0 bases and V 6 bases, and 13 bases lay outside the gene matches. The CDR3 consists of 18 residues. CDR1 is MDHEN and CDR2 is SYDVKM in the germline V gene. The CDR3, as DNA: TGTGCCAGCAGGATGGACAGGGCCCAAGGGTATAGCAATCAGCCCCAGCATTTT. It specifies CASRMDRAQGYSNQPQHF.

This clonotype was detected many times. The V gene is TRBV28, the J gene TRBJ1-1; a weak D match, TRBD1 (5 bases). Germline V gives CDR1 MDHEN, CDR2 SYDVKM. With 2 bases removed from V and 4 bases from J, the gap between germline ends came to 11 bases. This CDR3 has 14 amino acids. CDR3 region: CASSLRGARTEAFF. The CDR3 bases are TGTGCCAGCAGTTTAAGAGGGGCCCGCACTGAAGCTTTCTTT. The full variable domain, completed using reference TRBV28 and TRBJ1-1, is DVKVTQSSRYLVKRTGEKVFLECVQDMDHENMFWYRQDPGLGLRLIYFSYDVKMKEKGDIPEGYSVSREKKERFSLILESASTNQTSMYLCASSLRGARTEAFFGQGTRLTVV.

This clonotype has a count of ten or more. J is TRBJ1-4 and V is TRBV18, with D unresolved. Germline CDR1 reads KGHSH; CDR2 reads LQKENI. CDR3 length: 13 amino acids. The V and J ends lost 2 bases and 4 bases respectively, with 5 bases between them. CDR3 sequence: CASSPLSNEKLFF. The CDR3 coding sequence is TGTGCCAGCTCACCATTAAGTAATGAAAAACTGTTTTTT. The whole variable domain, filled in from reference TRBV18 and TRBJ1-4, reads NAGVMQNPRHLVRRRGQEARLRCSPMKGHSHVYWYRQLPEEGLKFMVYLQKENIIDESGMPKERFSAEFPKEGPSILRIQQVVRGDSAAYFCASSPLSNEKLFFGSGTQLSVL.

This clonotype was detected ten times or more. The chain carries TRBV5-1 and TRBJ2-3; D ambiguous. Trimming took 3 bases from V and 2 from J, leaving 7 bases between them. The germline CDR1 and CDR2 sequences are SGHRS and YFSETQ. This CDR3 spans 13 amino acids. This chain's CDR3 is CASSSRATDTQYF. The CDR3 coding sequence is TGCGCCAGCAGCTCAAGGGCCACAGATACGCAGTATTTT.

By sample fraction, this clonotype is medium-sized. The chain has TRBV5-1 and TRBJ2-2, with D perhaps TRBD1 or TRBD2 (5 bases each). The CDR3 covers 18 residues. Germline CDR1 is SGHRS and CDR2 is YFSETQ. Trimming cost V 1 base and J 3 bases, with 19 bases left between them. The CDR3 DNA is TGCGCCAGCAGCTTGCTAGCCCCAGGGAATGTATACACCGGGGAGCTGTTTTTT. Its translation is CASSLLAPGNVYTGELFF.

This clonotype was counted many times. The CDR3 DNA follows: TGTGCCAGCAGCAAAGGGACTAGCGGAAGCCAAGAGACCCAGTACTTC. As protein: CASSKGTSGSQETQYF. The chain is built from TRBV7-7 and TRBJ2-5; 11 nucleotides match TRBD2. V lost 5 bases to trimming and J lost 1 base; unmatched junction nucleotides: 6. CDR3 length: 16 amino acids. CDR1 and CDR2 (germline): SSHAT, FNYEAQ (reference sequence).

This clonotype showed up just a few times. The J gene is TRBJ1-6, the V gene TRBV27; TRBD1 aligns across 8 bases. Germline CDR1 and CDR2: MNHEY and SMNVEV (reference sequence). The CDR3 spans 14 residues. Trimming took 6 bases from V and 10 from J; bases not matched to a gene: 8. CDR3 DNA sequence: TGTGCCAGCAGATCGGACAGGGTCTGGTCACCCCTCCACTTT. Translating gives CASRSDRVWSPLHF.

Judged by abundance, this clonotype is medium-sized (0.01 to 0.1%). This chain joins TRBV7-9 and TRBJ1-1; D is perhaps TRBD1 (5 bases). The V end was cut by 2 bases, the J end by 1 base, with 8 bases between. CDR3 length equals 14 residues. From germline, CDR1 is SEHNR and CDR2 FQNEAQ (reference sequence). The CDR3 reads CASSLIGQNTEAFF. CDR3 in DNA: TGTGCCAGCAGCTTAATTGGACAGAACACTGAAGCTTTCTTT. Using reference TRBV7-9 and TRBJ1-1 for the parts outside the CDR3, the full variable domain is DTGVSQNPRHKITKRGQNVTFRCDPISEHNRLYWYRQTLGQGPEFLTYFQNEAQLEKSRLLSDRFSAERPKGSFSTLEIQRTEQGDSAMYLCASSLIGQNTEAFFGQGTRLTVV.

V usage is TRBV29-1 and J usage is TRBJ2-7, with 7 bases identical to TRBD1. The CDR3 totals 12 residues. Germline-derived CDR1 and CDR2 are SQVTM and ANQGSEA. The junction had 5 bases not matched to a gene; V was cut back by 5 bases and J by 4 bases. CDR3 region: CSVSTGSYEQYF. CDR3 DNA sequence: TGCAGCGTTTCGACAGGGTCGTACGAGCAGTACTTC.

About this clonotype itself: A read error may produce the germline difference seen at one junction end. The chain combines TRBV2 with TRBJ2-7; D is possibly TRBD1 or TRBD2 (5 bases each). CDR1 and CDR2 (germline): SNHLY, FYNNEI. This CDR3 comprises 14 residues. CDR3 sequence reads: CGSSPGTGTYEQYF. Here the CDR3 DNA reads TGTGGCAGCAGCCCCGGGACGGGGACCTACGAGCAGTACTTC.

In this sample, this clonotype turned up many times. V gene TRBV30 combines with J gene TRBJ2-7, with 9 positions matching TRBD2. The trim removed 0 bases at V and 3 bases at J, leaving 21 bases unmatched. The germline CDR1 and CDR2 sequences are GTSNPN and SVGIG (reference sequence). The CDR3 is 20 residues long. CDR3 residues: CAWSVPQPRGRAWGYYEQYF. The CDR3 nucleotides read TGTGCCTGGAGTGTTCCCCAACCGCGCGGGAGGGCCTGGGGCTACTACGAGCAGTACTTC.

This clonotype has ten or more counts. The rearrangement joins TRBV24-1 to TRBJ2-5; the match to TRBD1 covers 9 bases. CDR1 KGHDR and CDR2 SFDVKD come from the germline V gene. V shed 2 bases, J shed 5 bases, and the junction held 8 bases outside the gene matches. This CDR3 region has 16 residues. The CDR3: CATSDSGTGSGETQYF. CDR3 DNA sequence: TGTGCCACCAGTGATTCCGGGACAGGGTCCGGGGAGACCCAGTACTTC.

A few counts support this clonotype. The genes are TRBV11-2 and TRBJ1-5; D call uncertain. Germline CDR1 and CDR2: SGHAT and FQNNGV. This CDR3 is built from 13 residues. V lost 0 bases and J 4 bases, leaving 4 bases between the germline ends. The CDR3 DNA is TGTGCCAGCAGCTTAGACGGTAATCAGCCCCAGCATTTT. Encoded protein: CASSLDGNQPQHF.